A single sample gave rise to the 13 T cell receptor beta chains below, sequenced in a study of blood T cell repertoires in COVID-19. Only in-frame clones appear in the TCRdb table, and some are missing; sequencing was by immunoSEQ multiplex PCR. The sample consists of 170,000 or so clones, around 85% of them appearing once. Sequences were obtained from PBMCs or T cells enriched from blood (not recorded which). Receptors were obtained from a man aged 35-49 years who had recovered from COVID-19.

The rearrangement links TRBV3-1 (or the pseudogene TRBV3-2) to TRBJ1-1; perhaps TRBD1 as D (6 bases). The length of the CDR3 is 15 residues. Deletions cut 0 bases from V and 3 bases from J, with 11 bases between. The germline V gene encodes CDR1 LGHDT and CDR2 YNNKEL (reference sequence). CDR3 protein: CASSQDSQGYTEAFF. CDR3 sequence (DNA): TGTGCCAGCAGCCAAGACAGCCAGGGGTACACTGAAGCTTTCTTT.

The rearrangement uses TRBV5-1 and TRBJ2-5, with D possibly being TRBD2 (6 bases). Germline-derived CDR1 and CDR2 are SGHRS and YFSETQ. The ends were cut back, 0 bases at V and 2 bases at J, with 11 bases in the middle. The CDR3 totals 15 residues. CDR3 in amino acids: CASSLAGDLQETQYF. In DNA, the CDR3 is TGCGCCAGCAGCTTGGCGGGGGATCTGCAAGAGACCCAGTACTTC.

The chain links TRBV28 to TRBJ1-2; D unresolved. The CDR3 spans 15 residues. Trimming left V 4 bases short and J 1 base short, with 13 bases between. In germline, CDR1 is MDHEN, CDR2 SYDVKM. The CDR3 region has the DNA TGTGCCAGCAGTTCTAAGTCCGCTCTTAACTATGGCTACACCTTC. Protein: CASSSKSALNYGYTF.

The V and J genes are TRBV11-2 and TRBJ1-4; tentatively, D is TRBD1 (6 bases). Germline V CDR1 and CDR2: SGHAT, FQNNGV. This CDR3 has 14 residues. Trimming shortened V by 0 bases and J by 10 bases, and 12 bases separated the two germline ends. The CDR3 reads CASSLEGTKGKLFF. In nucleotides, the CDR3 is TGTGCCAGCAGCTTAGAGGGGACAAAGGGAAAACTGTTTTTT. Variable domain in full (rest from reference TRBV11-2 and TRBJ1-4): EAGVAQSPRYKIIEKRQSVAFWCNPISGHATLYWYQQILGQGPKLLIQFQNNGVVDDSQLPKDRFSAERLKGVDSTLKIQPAKLEDSAVYLCASSLEGTKGKLFFGSGTQLSVL.

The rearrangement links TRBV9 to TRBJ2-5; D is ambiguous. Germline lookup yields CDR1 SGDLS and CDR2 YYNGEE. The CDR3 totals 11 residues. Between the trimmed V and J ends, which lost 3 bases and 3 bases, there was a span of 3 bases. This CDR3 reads CASSAEETQYF. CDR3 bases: TGTGCCAGCAGCGCCGAAGAGACCCAGTACTTC.

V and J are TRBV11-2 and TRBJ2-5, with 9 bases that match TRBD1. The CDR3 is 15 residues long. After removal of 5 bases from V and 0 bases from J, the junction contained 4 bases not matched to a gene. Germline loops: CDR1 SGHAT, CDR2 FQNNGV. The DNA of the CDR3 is TGTGCCAGCAGCGAGACAGGGGGGTACCAAGAGACCCAGTACTTC. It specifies CASSETGGYQETQYF.

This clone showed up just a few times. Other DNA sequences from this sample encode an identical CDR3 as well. The CDR3 here is CASSLDSNYGYTF. The CDR3 DNA follows: TGTGCCAGCAGCCTAGACAGTAACTATGGCTACACCTTC. J is TRBJ1-2 and V is TRBV28; D possibly corresponds to TRBD1 (5 bases). V lost 6 bases and J lost 1, with 9 bases in between. From germline, CDR1 is MDHEN and CDR2 SYDVKM. The CDR3 has 13 residues.

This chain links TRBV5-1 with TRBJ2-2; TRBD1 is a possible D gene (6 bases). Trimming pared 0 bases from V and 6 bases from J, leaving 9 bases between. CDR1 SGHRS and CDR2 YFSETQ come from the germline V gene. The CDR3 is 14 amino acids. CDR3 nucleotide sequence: TGCGCCAGCAGCTTGGCCAGGGGCTCCGGGGAGCTGTTTTTT. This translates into CASSLARGSGELFF.

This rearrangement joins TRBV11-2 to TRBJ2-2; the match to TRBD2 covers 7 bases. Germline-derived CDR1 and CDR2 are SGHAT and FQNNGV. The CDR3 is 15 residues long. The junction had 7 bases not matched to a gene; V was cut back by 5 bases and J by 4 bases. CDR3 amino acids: CASSPGGGSTGELFF. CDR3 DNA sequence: TGTGCCAGCAGCCCGGGGGGAGGGTCCACCGGGGAGCTGTTTTTT.

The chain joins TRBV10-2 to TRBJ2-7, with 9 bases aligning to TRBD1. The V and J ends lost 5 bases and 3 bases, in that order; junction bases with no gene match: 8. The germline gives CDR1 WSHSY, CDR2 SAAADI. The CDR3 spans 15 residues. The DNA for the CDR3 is TGCGCCAGCAGTCAGGGACAGGGCGAGGTCTACGAGCAGTACTTC. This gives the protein CASSQGQGEVYEQYF.

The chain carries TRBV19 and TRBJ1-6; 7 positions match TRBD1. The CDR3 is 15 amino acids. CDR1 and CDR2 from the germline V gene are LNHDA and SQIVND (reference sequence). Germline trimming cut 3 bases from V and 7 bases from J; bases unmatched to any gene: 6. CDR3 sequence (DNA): TGTGCCAGTAGTATTACAGGGGTAGACAATTCACCCCTCCACTTT. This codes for CASSITGVDNSPLHF.

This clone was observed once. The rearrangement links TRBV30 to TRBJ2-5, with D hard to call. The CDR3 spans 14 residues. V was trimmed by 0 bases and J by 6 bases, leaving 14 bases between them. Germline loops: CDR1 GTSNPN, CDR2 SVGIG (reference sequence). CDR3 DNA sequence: TGTGCCTGGAGTGTACGTTGGCAGAAGAAGACCCAGTACTTC. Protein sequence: CAWSVRWQKKTQYF.

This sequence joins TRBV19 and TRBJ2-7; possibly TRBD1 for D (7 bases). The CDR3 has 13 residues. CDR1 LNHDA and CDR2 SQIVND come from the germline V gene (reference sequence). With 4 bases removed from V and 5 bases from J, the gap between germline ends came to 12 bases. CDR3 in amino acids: CASSTGGGHEQYF. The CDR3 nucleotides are TGTGCCAGTAGTACCGGAGGGGGCCACGAGCAGTACTTC.